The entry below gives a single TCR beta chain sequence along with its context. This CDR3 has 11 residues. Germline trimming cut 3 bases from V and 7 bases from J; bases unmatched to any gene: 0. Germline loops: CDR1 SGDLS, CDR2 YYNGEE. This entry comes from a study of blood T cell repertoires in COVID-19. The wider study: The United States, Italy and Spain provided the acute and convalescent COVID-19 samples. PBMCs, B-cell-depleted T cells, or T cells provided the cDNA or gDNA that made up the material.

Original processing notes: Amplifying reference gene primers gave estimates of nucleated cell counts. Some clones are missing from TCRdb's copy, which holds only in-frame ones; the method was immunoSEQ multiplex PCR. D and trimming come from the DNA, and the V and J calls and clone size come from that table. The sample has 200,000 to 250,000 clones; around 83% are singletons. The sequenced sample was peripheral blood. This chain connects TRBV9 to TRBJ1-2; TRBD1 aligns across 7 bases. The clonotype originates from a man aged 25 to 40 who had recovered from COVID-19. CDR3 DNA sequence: TGTGCCAGCAGCGACAGGGGTGGCTACACCTTC. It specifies CASSDRGGYTF.